The clone carrying this T cell receptor (beta chain) was picked up a small number of times. Antigen unknown. Germline V gives CDR1 SGHTA, CDR2 FQGTGA. V lost 5 bases and J 0 bases, leaving 14 bases between the germline ends. The CDR3 length is 15 residues. This record comes from a study of T cells after yellow fever vaccination. Overall study findings and caveats: A large majority of primary-vaccination clones showed up again after the booster (about 97% CD4, around 85% CD8).

TCRdb used MiXCR to reprocess the 5' RACE reads, holding one entry per CDR3 protein. The sample lists approximately 340,000 distinct CDR3 sequences; 8.7% were seen once. The clonotype was recovered from a man younger than 35 who received the YFV17D yellow fever vaccine. The chain is built from TRBV7-3 and TRBJ2-7, with no clear D. Material: PBMCs, obtained on the day of the first yellow fever vaccination. CDR3 coding DNA: TGTGCCAGCAGCGAAGGACCTTCTGGCTCCTACGAGCAGTACGTC. Translating it yields CASSEGPSGSYEQYV.